This T cell receptor beta chain originates from a study of CD4 T cells in relation to SARS-CoV-2 and coronaviruses. Study-level information: TCR beta CDR3s were sequenced after roughly ten-day antigen culture of PBMCs. Negative control cultures got HIV-1 Nef peptides or no peptide.

The table lists this clone with a few counts. What it binds is not known. Unmatched junction bases numbered 7, after V lost 5 bases and J lost 0 bases. The CDR3 contains 17 residues. CDR1 and CDR2 (germline): MGHRA, YSYEKL. Unexposed donor CD4+ T cells date from about 2011-2018, before the COVID-19 pandemic. CD4+ T cells were isolated from the cells after about 11 days of culture. Unexposed-donor CD4+ T cells were probed with SARS-CoV-2 S/N and four cold-coronavirus spikes, cells permitting. Approximately 1.9 million PBMCs per well were cultured with approximately 9.2 IU/ml IL-2. Generated by immunoSEQ multiplex PCR, the TCRdb table keeps only in-frame clones and is missing some. The sample includes around 23,000 clones, about 73% seen only once; the top ten take more than 15%.

The sequenced sample consisted of CD4+ T cells from PBMCs, cultured in vitro. The chain uses TRBV4-1 and TRBJ2-6; 7 bases are a match to TRBD1. This TCR was sampled from a human donor in good health. The chain's CDR3 is CASSVRSGGSGANVLTF. CDR3 DNA: TGCGCCAGCAGCGTCCGGTCAGGGGGCTCTGGGGCCAACGTCCTGACTTTC.